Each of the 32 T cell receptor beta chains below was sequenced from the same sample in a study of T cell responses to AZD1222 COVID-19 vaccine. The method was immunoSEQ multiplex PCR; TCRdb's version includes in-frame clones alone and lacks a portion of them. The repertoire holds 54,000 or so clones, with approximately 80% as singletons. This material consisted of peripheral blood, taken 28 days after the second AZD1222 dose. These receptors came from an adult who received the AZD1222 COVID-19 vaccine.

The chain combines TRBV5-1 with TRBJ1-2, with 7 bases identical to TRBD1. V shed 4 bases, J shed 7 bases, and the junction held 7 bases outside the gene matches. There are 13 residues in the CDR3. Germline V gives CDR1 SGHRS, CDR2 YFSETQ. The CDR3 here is CASSLSGGLGYTF. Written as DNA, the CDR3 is TGCGCCAGCAGCCTTTCAGGGGGGCTTGGCTACACCTTC.

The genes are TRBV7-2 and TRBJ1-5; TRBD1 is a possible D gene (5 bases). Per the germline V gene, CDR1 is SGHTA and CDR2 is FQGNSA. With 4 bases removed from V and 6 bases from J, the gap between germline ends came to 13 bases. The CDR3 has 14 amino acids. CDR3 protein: CASSSSLTVQPQHF. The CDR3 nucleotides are TGTGCCAGCAGCTCTTCTCTGACAGTTCAGCCCCAGCATTTT.

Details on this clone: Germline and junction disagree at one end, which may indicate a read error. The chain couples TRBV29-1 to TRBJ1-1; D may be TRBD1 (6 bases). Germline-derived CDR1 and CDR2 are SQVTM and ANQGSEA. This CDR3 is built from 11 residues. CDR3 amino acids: CSVDEGQLRRF. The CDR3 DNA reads TGCAGCGTTGATGAAGGACAGCTTAGGCGCTTT.

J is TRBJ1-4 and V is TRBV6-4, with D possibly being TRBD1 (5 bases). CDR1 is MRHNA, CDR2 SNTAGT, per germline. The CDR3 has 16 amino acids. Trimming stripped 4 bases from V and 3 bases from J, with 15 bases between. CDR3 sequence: CASSVPRELPNEKLFF. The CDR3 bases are TGTGCCAGCAGTGTCCCCAGGGAGCTGCCTAATGAAAAACTGTTTTTT.

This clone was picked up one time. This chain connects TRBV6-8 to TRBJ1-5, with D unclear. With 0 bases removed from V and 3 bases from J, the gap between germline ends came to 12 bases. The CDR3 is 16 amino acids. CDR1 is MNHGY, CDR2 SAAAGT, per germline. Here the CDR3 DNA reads TGTGCCAGCAGTTACTCGCCGTCCTCCATCAATCAGCCCCAGCATTTT. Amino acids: CASSYSPSSINQPQHF.

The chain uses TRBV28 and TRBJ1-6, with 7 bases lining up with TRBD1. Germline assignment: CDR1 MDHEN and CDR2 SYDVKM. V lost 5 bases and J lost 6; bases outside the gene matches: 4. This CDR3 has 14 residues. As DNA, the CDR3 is TGTGCCAGCAGTGCCGGGACAGCTAATTCACCCCTCCACTTT. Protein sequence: CASSAGTANSPLHF.

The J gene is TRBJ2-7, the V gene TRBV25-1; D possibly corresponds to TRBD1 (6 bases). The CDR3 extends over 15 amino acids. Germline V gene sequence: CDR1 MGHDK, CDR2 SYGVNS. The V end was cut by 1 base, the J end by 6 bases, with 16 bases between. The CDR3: CASSEFDRSSGEQYF. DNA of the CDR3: TGTGCCAGCAGTGAATTCGACAGGTCCTCCGGCGAGCAGTACTTC.

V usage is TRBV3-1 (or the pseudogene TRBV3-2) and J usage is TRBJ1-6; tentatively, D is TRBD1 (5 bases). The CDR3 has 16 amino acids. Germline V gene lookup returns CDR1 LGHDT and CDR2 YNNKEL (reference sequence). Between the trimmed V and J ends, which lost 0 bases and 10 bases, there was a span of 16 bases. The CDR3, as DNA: TGTGCCAGCAGCCAAGAGGGTCCGGGGGGTTTCTCACCCCTCCACTTT. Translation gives CASSQEGPGGFSPLHF.

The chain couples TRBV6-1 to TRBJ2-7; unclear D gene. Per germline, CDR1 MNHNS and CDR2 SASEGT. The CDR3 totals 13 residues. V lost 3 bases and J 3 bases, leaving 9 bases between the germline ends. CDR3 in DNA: TGTGCCAGCAGTGACCCCACAAGCTACGAGCAGTACGTC. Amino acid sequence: CASSDPTSYEQYV.

DNA of the CDR3: TGTGCCAGCAGTGATGGGACAGGGGGCGCGGATTTGGAGACCCAGTACTTC. Its translation: CASSDGTGGADLETQYF. The chain has TRBV2 and TRBJ2-5, with 12 bases aligning to TRBD1. This CDR3 is built from 17 residues. Germline trimming cut 3 bases from V and 5 bases from J; bases unmatched to any gene: 10. The germline gives CDR1 SNHLY, CDR2 FYNNEI.

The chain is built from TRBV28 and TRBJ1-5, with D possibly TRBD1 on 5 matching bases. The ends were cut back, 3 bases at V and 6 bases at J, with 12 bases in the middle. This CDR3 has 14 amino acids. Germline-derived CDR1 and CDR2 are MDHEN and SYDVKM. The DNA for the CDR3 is TGTGCCAGCAGTTTTCGCCAGGGTGTTCAGCCCCAGCATTTT. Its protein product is CASSFRQGVQPQHF. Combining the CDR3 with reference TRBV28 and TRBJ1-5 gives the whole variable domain DVKVTQSSRYLVKRTGEKVFLECVQDMDHENMFWYRQDPGLGLRLIYFSYDVKMKEKGDIPEGYSVSREKKERFSLILESASTNQTSMYLCASSFRQGVQPQHFGDGTRLSIL.

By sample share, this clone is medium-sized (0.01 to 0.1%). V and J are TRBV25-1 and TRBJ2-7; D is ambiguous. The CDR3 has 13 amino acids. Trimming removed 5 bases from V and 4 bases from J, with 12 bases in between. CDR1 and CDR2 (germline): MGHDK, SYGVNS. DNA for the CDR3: TGTGCCAGCAGTTATGGGCTCACGTACGAGCAGTACTTC. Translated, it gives CASSYGLTYEQYF.

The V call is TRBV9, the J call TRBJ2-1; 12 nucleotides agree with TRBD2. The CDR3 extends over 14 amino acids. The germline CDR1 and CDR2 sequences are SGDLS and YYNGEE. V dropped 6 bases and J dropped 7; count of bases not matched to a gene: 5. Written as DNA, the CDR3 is TGTGCCAGCAACCTAGCGGGAGGGCGGAATGAGCAGTTCTTC. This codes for CASNLAGGRNEQFF.

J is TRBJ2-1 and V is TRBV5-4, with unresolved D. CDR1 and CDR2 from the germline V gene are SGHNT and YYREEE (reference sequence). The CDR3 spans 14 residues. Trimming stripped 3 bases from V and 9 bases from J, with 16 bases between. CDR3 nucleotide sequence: TGTGCCAGCAGCTGGGTCGGTTCGAGAGGTGAGCAGTTCTTC. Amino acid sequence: CASSWVGSRGEQFF.

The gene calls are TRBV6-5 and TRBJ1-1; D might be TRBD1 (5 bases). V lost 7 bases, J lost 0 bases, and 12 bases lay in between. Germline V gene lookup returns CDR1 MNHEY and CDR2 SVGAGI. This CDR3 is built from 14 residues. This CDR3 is CASIGAVMNTEAFF. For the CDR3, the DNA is TGTGCCAGCATCGGGGCTGTTATGAACACTGAAGCTTTCTTT.

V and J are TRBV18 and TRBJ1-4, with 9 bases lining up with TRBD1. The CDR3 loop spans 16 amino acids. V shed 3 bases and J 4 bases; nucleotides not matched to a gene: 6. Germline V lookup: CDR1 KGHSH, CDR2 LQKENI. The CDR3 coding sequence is TGTGCCAGCTCACCGGAAACAGGGGGCCTTAATGAAAAACTGTTTTTT. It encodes CASSPETGGLNEKLFF. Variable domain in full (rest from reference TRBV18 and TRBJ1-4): NAGVMQNPRHLVRRRGQEARLRCSPMKGHSHVYWYRQLPEEGLKFMVYLQKENIIDESGMPKERFSAEFPKEGPSILRIQQVVRGDSAAYFCASSPETGGLNEKLFFGSGTQLSVL.

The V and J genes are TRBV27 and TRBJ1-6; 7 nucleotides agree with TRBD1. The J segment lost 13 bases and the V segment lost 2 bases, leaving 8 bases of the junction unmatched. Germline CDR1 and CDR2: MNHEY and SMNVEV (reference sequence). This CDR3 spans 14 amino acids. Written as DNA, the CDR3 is TGTGCCAGCAGTTTAAACAGGGGCCAGGAGCCCCTCCACTTT. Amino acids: CASSLNRGQEPLHF.

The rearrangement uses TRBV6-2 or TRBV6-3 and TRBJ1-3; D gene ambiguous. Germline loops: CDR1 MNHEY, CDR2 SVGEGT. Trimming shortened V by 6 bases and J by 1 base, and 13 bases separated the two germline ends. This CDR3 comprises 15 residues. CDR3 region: CASSRGLGSGNTIYF. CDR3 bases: TGTGCCAGCAGCCGGGGATTGGGGTCTGGAAACACCATATATTTT.

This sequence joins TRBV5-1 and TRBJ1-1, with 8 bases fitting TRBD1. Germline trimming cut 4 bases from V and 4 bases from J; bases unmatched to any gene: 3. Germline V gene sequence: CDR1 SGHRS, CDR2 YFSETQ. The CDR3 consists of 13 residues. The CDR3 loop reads CASSPGQGTEAFF. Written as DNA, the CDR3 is TGCGCCAGCAGCCCCGGACAGGGCACTGAAGCTTTCTTT. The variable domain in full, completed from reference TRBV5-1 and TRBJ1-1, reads KAGVTQTPRYLIKTRGQQVTLSCSPISGHRSVSWYQQTPGQGLQFLFEYFSETQRNKGNFPGRFSGRQFSNSRSEMNVSTLELGDSALYLCASSPGQGTEAFFGQGTRLTVV.

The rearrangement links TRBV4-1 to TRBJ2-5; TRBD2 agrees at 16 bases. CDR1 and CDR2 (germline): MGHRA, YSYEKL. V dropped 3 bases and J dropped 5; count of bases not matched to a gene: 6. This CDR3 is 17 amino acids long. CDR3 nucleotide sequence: TGCGCCAGCAGCCACGGGACTAGCGGGAGGGCTATGGAGACCCAGTACTTC. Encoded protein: CASSHGTSGRAMETQYF.

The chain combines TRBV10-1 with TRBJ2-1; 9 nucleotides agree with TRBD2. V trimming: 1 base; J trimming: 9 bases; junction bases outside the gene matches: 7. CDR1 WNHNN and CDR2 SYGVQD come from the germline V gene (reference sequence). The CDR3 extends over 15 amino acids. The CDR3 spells CASSEWGGRGSEQFF. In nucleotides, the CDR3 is TGCGCCAGCAGTGAGTGGGGCGGGAGGGGAAGTGAGCAGTTCTTC.

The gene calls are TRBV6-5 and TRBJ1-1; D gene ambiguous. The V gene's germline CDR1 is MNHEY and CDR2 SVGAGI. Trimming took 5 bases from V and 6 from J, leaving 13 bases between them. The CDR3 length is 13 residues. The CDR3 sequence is CASSPAVLPEAFF. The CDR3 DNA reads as TGTGCCAGCAGTCCCGCAGTTTTGCCTGAAGCTTTCTTT.

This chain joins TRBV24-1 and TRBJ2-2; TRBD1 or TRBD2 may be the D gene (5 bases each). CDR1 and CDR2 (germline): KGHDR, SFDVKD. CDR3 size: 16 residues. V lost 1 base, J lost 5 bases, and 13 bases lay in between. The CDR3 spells CATSDFGTRVTGELFF. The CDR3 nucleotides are TGTGCCACCAGTGATTTTGGGACCAGGGTGACCGGGGAGCTGTTTTTT.

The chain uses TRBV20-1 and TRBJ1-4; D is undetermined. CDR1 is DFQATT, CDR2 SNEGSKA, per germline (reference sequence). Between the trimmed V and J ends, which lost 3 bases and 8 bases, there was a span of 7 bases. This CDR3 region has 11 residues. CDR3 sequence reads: CSASGREKLFF. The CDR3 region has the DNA TGCAGTGCTAGTGGACGGGAAAAACTGTTTTTT.

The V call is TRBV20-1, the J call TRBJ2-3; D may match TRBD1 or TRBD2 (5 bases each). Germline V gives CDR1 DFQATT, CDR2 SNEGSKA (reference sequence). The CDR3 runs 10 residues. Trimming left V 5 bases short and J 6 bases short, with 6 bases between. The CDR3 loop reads CSAGGDTQYF. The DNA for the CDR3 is TGCAGTGCTGGGGGTGATACGCAGTATTTT.

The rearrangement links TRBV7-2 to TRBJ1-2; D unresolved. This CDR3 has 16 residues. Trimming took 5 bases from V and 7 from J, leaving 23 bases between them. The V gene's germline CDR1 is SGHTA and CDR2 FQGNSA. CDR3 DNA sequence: TGTGCCAGCAGCCCCGTGTTTAGCCCTGGTGAGAGTGGCTACACCTTC. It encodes CASSPVFSPGESGYTF. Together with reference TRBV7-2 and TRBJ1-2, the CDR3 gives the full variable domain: GAGVSQSPSNKVTEKGKDVELRCDPISGHTALYWYRQSLGQGLEFLIYFQGNSAPDKSGLPSDRFSAERTGGSVSTLTIQRTQQEDSAVYLCASSPVFSPGESGYTFGSGTRLTVV.

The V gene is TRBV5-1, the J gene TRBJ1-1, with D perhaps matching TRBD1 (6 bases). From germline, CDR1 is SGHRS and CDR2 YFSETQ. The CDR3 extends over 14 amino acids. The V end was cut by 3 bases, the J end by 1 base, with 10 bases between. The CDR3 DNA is TGCGCCAGCAGCTCCCGGACAGCGAACACTGAAGCTTTCTTT. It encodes CASSSRTANTEAFF. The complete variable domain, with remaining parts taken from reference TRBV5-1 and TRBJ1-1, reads KAGVTQTPRYLIKTRGQQVTLSCSPISGHRSVSWYQQTPGQGLQFLFEYFSETQRNKGNFPGRFSGRQFSNSRSEMNVSTLELGDSALYLCASSSRTANTEAFFGQGTRLTVV.

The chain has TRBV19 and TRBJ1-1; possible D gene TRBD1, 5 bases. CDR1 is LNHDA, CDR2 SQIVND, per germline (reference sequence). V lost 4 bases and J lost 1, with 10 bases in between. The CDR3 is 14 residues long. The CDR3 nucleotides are TGTGCCAGTAGTACGTTAAGGGGGAACACTGAAGCTTTCTTT. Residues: CASSTLRGNTEAFF.

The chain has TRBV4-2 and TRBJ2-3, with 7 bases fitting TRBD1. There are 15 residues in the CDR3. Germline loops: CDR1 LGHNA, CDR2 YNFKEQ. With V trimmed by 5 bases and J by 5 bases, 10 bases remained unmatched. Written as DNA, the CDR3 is TGTGCCAGCAGCACCCAAGGGGACAGCGGAGATACGCAGTATTTT. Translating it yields CASSTQGDSGDTQYF.

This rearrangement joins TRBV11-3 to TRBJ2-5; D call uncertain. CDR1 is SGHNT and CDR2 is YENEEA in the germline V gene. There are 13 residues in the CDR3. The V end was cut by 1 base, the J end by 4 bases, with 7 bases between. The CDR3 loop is CASSLAWGETQYF. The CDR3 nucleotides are TGTGCCAGCAGCTTAGCATGGGGAGAGACCCAGTACTTC.

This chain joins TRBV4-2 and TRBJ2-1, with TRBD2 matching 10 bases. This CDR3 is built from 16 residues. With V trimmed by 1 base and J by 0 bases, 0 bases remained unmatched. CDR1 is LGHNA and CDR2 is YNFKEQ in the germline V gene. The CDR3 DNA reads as TGTGCCAGCAGCCAAGCTAGCGGGAGCTCCTACAATGAGCAGTTCTTC. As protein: CASSQASGSSYNEQFF.

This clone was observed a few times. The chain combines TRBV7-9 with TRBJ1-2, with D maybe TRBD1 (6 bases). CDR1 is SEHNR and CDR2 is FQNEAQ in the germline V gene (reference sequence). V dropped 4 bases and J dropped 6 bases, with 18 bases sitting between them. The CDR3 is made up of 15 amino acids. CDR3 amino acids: CASSSQGLLADGYTF. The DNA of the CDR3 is TGTGCCAGCAGCTCACAGGGTTTGCTAGCTGATGGCTACACCTTC. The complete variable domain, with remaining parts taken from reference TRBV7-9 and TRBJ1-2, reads DTGVSQNPRHKITKRGQNVTFRCDPISEHNRLYWYRQTLGQGPEFLTYFQNEAQLEKSRLLSDRFSAERPKGSFSTLEIQRTEQGDSAMYLCASSSQGLLADGYTFGSGTRLTVV.